The clone carrying this T cell receptor (beta chain) has just a few counts. This entry belongs to a study of brain T cells in children with intractable seizures. Surgery cases with the highest brain T cell transcript signatures were chosen for sequencing. With V trimmed by 1 base and J by 3 bases, 10 bases remained unmatched. Germline CDR1 is MGHRA and CDR2 is YSYEKL. This CDR3 contains 17 residues. Data came from immunoSEQ multiplex PCR; TCRdb stores just in-frame clones and leaves some out. The table shows under 150,000 clones, with approximately 94% occurring only once. This rearrangement joins TRBV4-1 to TRBJ2-7; 9 bases map to TRBD2. This TCR was recovered from a boy in the first two years of life with hemimegalencephaly and intractable seizures. Sample: peripheral blood, taken at surgery. CDR3 DNA sequence: TGCGCCAGCAGCCAAGTAAGGAGCGGGAGGCCGTTCTACGAGCAGTACTTC. Translation gives CASSQVRSGRPFYEQYF.